These 20 T cell receptor beta chains came from one sample sequenced in a study of shared clonotypes between healthy human individuals (TCRdb year 2020). CD8 naive samples were obtained by positive selection for CCR7 among CD45RO-negative cells, yielding a CD45RA+CCR7+ population from which TemRA cells were excluded. The receptor library was made with the immunoSEQ multiplex PCR assay. TCRdb holds this immuneACCESS table with in-frame rearrangements only. Some clones are missing; in checked studies, unresolved V genes explain under half, and the rest has no known cause. The sample yields 760,000 or so clones; roughly 96% were counted once. The ten most abundant clones make up under 0.3% of the sample. Sample: naive CD8+ T cells sorted from blood. According to the study, the label for this sample's cell subset or site signals: CD45RA+CCR7+. These receptor sequences come from a man aged 25 to 40 in good health.

The chain links TRBV28 to TRBJ2-7; 7 bases fit TRBD1. After removal of 1 base from V and 6 bases from J, the junction contained 9 bases not matched to a gene. The CDR3 covers 15 residues. The germline V gene encodes CDR1 MDHEN and CDR2 SYDVKM. CDR3 residues: CASSLFLSGGGEQYF. In nucleotides, the CDR3 is TGTGCCAGCAGTTTATTTTTGTCAGGGGGTGGCGAGCAGTACTTC.

This chain links TRBV9 with TRBJ2-3, with TRBD2 identical over 7 bases. Germline CDR1 and CDR2: SGDLS and YYNGEE. The CDR3 spans 15 residues. V gave up 3 bases and J gave up 0 bases; unmatched junction bases: 4. The CDR3 region has the DNA TGTGCCAGCAGCGCTAGCGGATTGAGCACAGATACGCAGTATTTT. It specifies CASSASGLSTDTQYF.

This clone was observed a single time. The chain has TRBV19 and TRBJ2-1, with a tentative D call TRBD2 (6 bases). The CDR3 spans 16 residues. V was clipped by 4 bases and J by 0 bases, with 13 bases between them. Per germline, CDR1 LNHDA and CDR2 SQIVND (reference sequence). CDR3 coding DNA: TGTGCCAGTAGTAGCGTAGCGGAAAGCTCCTACAATGAGCAGTTCTTC. It encodes CASSSVAESSYNEQFF.

The rearrangement uses TRBV29-1 and TRBJ2-2, with 9 bases that match TRBD1. Germline V gives CDR1 SQVTM, CDR2 ANQGSEA. V lost 7 bases, J lost 6 bases, and 9 bases stayed unmatched. There are 14 residues in the CDR3. The CDR3 region is CSAEGTGYSGELFF. The CDR3 DNA follows: TGCAGCGCCGAAGGGACAGGGTACTCCGGGGAGCTGTTTTTT.

CDR3 protein: CASSFFISSGANVLTF. The CDR3, as DNA: TGTGCCAGTAGTTTTTTTATCAGCTCTGGGGCCAACGTCCTGACTTTC. The chain recombines TRBV19 with TRBJ2-6; D is unresolved. The CDR3 spans 16 residues. V was clipped by 5 bases and J by 0 bases, with 11 bases between them. Per the germline V gene, CDR1 is LNHDA and CDR2 is SQIVND (reference sequence).

The chain carries TRBV29-1 and TRBJ2-5; perhaps D is TRBD1 or TRBD2 (5 bases each). Deletions cut 6 bases from V and 5 bases from J, with 10 bases between. The CDR3 runs 11 residues. The germline CDR1 and CDR2 sequences are SQVTM and ANQGSEA. CDR3 sequence (DNA): TGCAGCGTCCCCGGGGCGGAGACCCAGTACTTC. It is translated as CSVPGAETQYF.

The gene calls are TRBV7-9 and TRBJ2-3, with 7 positions matching TRBD1. The CDR3 spans 14 residues. Germline lookup yields CDR1 SEHNR and CDR2 FQNEAQ (reference sequence). The J segment lost 2 bases and the V segment lost 6 bases, leaving 5 bases of the junction unmatched. CDR3 protein: CASRRTGPTDTQYF. The CDR3 DNA sequence: TGTGCCAGCAGGAGGACAGGTCCCACAGATACGCAGTATTTT.

The chain carries TRBV28 and TRBJ2-7, with D perhaps matching TRBD1 or TRBD2 (6 bases each). Germline CDR1 reads MDHEN; CDR2 reads SYDVKM. The CDR3 covers 15 residues. V was cut by 5 bases and J by 4 bases, with 18 bases left in between. In nucleotides, the CDR3 is TGTGCCAGCAGTCCGAATTCGGGGGCCATGTACGAGCAGTACTTC. This translates into CASSPNSGAMYEQYF.

The V gene is TRBV21-1, the J gene TRBJ2-7. TRBV21-1 is noted as a pseudogene. This CDR3 is 16 amino acids long. The CDR3 region is CASSKAWDGEYYEQYF. In nucleotides, the CDR3 is TGTGCCAGCAGCAAAGCCTGGGACGGTGAATACTACGAGCAGTACTTC.

The chain combines TRBV14 with TRBJ2-3, with a weak D call TRBD2 (7 bases). Trimming stripped 4 bases from V and 2 bases from J, with 22 bases between. Germline V CDR1 and CDR2: SGHDN, FVKESK. CDR3 length: 18 residues. The CDR3 reads CASSLLGGPAEVTDTQYF. The CDR3 DNA follows: TGTGCCAGCAGCCTTCTCGGGGGGCCCGCCGAGGTCACAGATACGCAGTATTTT.

The CDR3 nucleotides read TGCGCCAGCAGTGGGGTAGGTGCGGCGAAGCAGTTCTTC. The encoded protein is CASSGVGAAKQFF. The chain has TRBV10-1 and TRBJ2-1; D is unclear. Germline V CDR1 and CDR2: WNHNN, SYGVQD (reference sequence). The CDR3 length is 13 residues. Between the trimmed V and J ends, which lost 4 bases and 11 bases, there was a span of 15 bases.

The genes are TRBV6-1 and TRBJ2-1, with a weak D call TRBD2 (6 bases). Between the trimmed V and J ends, which lost 2 bases and 0 bases, there was a span of 8 bases. The germline gives CDR1 MNHNS, CDR2 SASEGT. The CDR3 covers 15 residues. CDR3 nucleotides: TGTGCCAGCAGTGAACGGAGGGGCTCCTACAATGAGCAGTTCTTC. This translates into CASSERRGSYNEQFF.

This chain's CDR3 is CASSPDRGLGTQYF. The CDR3 region has the DNA TGTGCCAGCAGCCCAGACAGGGGGCTAGGGACCCAGTACTTC. This chain links TRBV13 with TRBJ2-5; 10 nucleotides align to TRBD1. Trimming cost V 5 bases and J 7 bases; bases outside gene matches: 7. Germline CDR1 PRHDT, CDR2 FYEKMQ (reference sequence). CDR3 length: 14 residues.

This clone was recorded a few times. The rearrangement uses TRBV6-6 and TRBJ1-2; 9 bases agree with TRBD1. J was trimmed by 11 bases and V by 5 bases; bases with no gene match: 9. The CDR3 is 13 residues long. In germline, CDR1 is MNHNY, CDR2 SVGAGI (reference sequence). CDR3 sequence: CASSHTKQGAYTF. In DNA form, the CDR3 reads TGTGCCAGCAGTCACACTAAACAGGGGGCTTACACCTTC.

The chain couples TRBV4-1 to TRBJ2-1; D is uncertain. The V gene lost 0 bases and the J gene lost 7 bases, with 16 bases spanning the gap. The CDR3 totals 16 residues. Germline values: CDR1 MGHRA, CDR2 YSYEKL. CDR3 amino acids: CASSQDPSFGVNEQFF. CDR3 DNA: TGCGCCAGCAGCCAAGATCCCAGCTTCGGAGTAAATGAGCAGTTCTTC.

This chain joins TRBV11-2 and TRBJ2-7, with no clear D. Germline loops: CDR1 SGHAT, CDR2 FQNNGV. The CDR3 runs 14 residues. V was pared by 5 bases and J by 3 bases, with 14 bases between. The CDR3 is CASSGIGGDYEQYF. The CDR3 DNA is TGTGCCAGCAGCGGTATTGGCGGTGACTACGAGCAGTACTTC.

The chain has TRBV7-9 and TRBJ2-7, with 12 bases matching TRBD2. Germline V gene data show CDR1 as SEHNR and CDR2 as FQNEAQ (reference sequence). With V trimmed by 5 bases and J by 7 bases, 12 bases remained unmatched. This CDR3 has 16 amino acids. DNA for the CDR3: TGTGCCAGCAGCCTGGGCCCTAGCGGGAGGGTGTGGGAGCAGTACTTC. Translation gives CASSLGPSGRVWEQYF. Variable domain in full (rest from reference TRBV7-9 and TRBJ2-7): DTGVSQNPRHKITKRGQNVTFRCDPISEHNRLYWYRQTLGQGPEFLTYFQNEAQLEKSRLLSDRFSAERPKGSFSTLEIQRTEQGDSAMYLCASSLGPSGRVWEQYFGPGTRLTVT.

The chain employs TRBV11-2 and TRBJ2-1, with 7 bases matching TRBD2. V was clipped by 10 bases and J by 8 bases; unmatched bases: 14. Germline V gives CDR1 SGHAT, CDR2 FQNNGV. This CDR3 region has 14 residues. The CDR3 nucleotides read TGTGCCACCTCCGGCCTAGCGGCCCCCCATGAGCAGTTCTTC. It yields the protein CATSGLAAPHEQFF. The whole variable domain, remainder taken from reference TRBV11-2 and TRBJ2-1, is EAGVAQSPRYKIIEKRQSVAFWCNPISGHATLYWYQQILGQGPKLLIQFQNNGVVDDSQLPKDRFSAERLKGVDSTLKIQPAKLEDSAVYLCATSGLAAPHEQFFGPGTRLTVL.

CDR3 DNA: TGTGCCAGCTCACCACCCAGGACTAGCGGGGTTAAAGCCTACGAGCAGTACTTC. Protein sequence: CASSPPRTSGVKAYEQYF. The chain joins TRBV18 to TRBJ2-7, with TRBD2 matching 12 bases. The V gene's germline CDR1 is KGHSH and CDR2 LQKENI. After removal of 0 bases from V and 2 bases from J, the junction contained 8 bases not matched to a gene. The length of the CDR3 is 18 residues. Combining the CDR3 with reference TRBV18 and TRBJ2-7 gives the whole variable domain NAGVMQNPRHLVRRRGQEARLRCSPMKGHSHVYWYRQLPEEGLKFMVYLQKENIIDESGMPKERFSAEFPKEGPSILRIQQVVRGDSAAYFCASSPPRTSGVKAYEQYFGPGTRLTVT.

The chain couples TRBV7-9 to TRBJ2-1; 11 bases fit TRBD2. With V trimmed by 1 base and J by 4 bases, 0 bases remained unmatched. The CDR3 spans 15 residues. Germline V lookup: CDR1 SEHNR, CDR2 FQNEAQ (reference sequence). CDR3 loop: CASSLVAGGYNEQFF. The CDR3, as DNA: TGTGCCAGCAGCTTAGTAGCGGGGGGGTACAATGAGCAGTTCTTC.